This T cell receptor (beta chain) was observed in a study of blood T cell repertoires in COVID-19. At the level of the study: Samples of COVID-19 (acute and convalescent) were obtained from the United States, Italy and Spain.

CDR3 length: 20 residues. As processed by the authors: Amplification of reference gene primers provided the estimated nucleated cell counts. The protocol was immunoSEQ multiplex PCR, while the TCRdb copy is restricted to in-frame clones and leaves out a portion. V and J calls and clone size are given by that table; D and trimming were obtained from the DNA. The data hold around 110,000 clones, with just under 80% observed a single time. The genes are TRBV21-1 and TRBJ1-4. TRBV21-1 is a pseudogene locus. The TCR comes from a man in his 60s with active or convalescent COVID-19. Sequencing input: peripheral blood. The CDR3 here is CASSKYSAGKVGEYGEKLFF. The CDR3, as DNA: TGTGCCAGCAGCAAATATTCCGCGGGAAAGGTGGGTGAGTACGGTGAAAAACTGTTTTTT.